Shown below are 14 T cell receptor beta chains from a single sample sequenced in a study of CD8 T cells in Susac syndrome. It was with random hexamers that roughly 0.45 to 1 ug RNA was reverse transcribed. TCRdb called the immunoSEQ multiplex PCR reads again in MiXCR, with one record for every CDR3 protein. The data show some 400,000 distinct CDR3 sequences, about 85% seen once. Source material: CD8+ T cells from PBMCs. These receptors were obtained from a human donor with multiple sclerosis.

J is TRBJ2-5 and V is TRBV5-4; tentatively, D is TRBD2 (7 bases). Trimming left V 4 bases short and J 4 bases short, with 14 bases between. The CDR3 has 14 amino acids. The germline gives CDR1 SGHNT, CDR2 YYREEE (reference sequence). CDR3 sequence: CASSPPGGRETQYF. DNA for the CDR3: TGTGCCAGCAGCCCCCCGGGGGGCAGAGAGACCCAGTACTTC. The full variable domain, rest sourced from reference TRBV5-4 and TRBJ2-5, is ETGVTQSPTHLIKTRGQQVTLRCSSQSGHNTVSWYQQALGQGPQFIFQYYREEENGRGNFPPRFSGLQFPNYSSELNVNALELDDSALYLCASSPPGGRETQYFGPGTRLLVL.

About this clonotype itself: Mismatch with germline at one junction end may stem from a read error. The rearrangement uses TRBV5-1 and TRBJ2-1, with 8 positions matching TRBD1. The CDR3 is 16 amino acids. Germline V lookup: CDR1 SGHRS, CDR2 YFSETQ. The CDR3 spells CASSLEGTGIYNGQFF. CDR3 nucleotide sequence: TGCGCCAGCAGCTTGGAAGGGACAGGCATATACAATGGGCAGTTCTTC.

This chain uses TRBV28 with TRBJ1-5, with D maybe TRBD1 (6 bases). Germline CDR1 and CDR2: MDHEN and SYDVKM. Trimming removed 5 bases from V and 3 bases from J, with 14 bases in between. This CDR3 spans 15 amino acids. CDR3: CASSGQRENNQPQHF. CDR3 coding DNA: TGTGCCAGCAGTGGACAGAGGGAAAACAATCAGCCCCAGCATTTT. Full variable domain (missing parts from reference TRBV28 and TRBJ1-5): DVKVTQSSRYLVKRTGEKVFLECVQDMDHENMFWYRQDPGLGLRLIYFSYDVKMKEKGDIPEGYSVSREKKERFSLILESASTNQTSMYLCASSGQRENNQPQHFGDGTRLSIL.

The V call is TRBV6-6, the J call TRBJ1-4; TRBD1 matches 7 bases. This CDR3 is 16 amino acids long. Trimming took 0 bases from V and 4 from J; bases not matched to a gene: 5. The germline CDR1 and CDR2 sequences are MNHNY and SVGAGI (reference sequence). The CDR3 DNA is TGTGCCAGCAGTTACTCACCGGGACAGCTTAATGAAAAACTGTTTTTT. As protein: CASSYSPGQLNEKLFF.

The genes are TRBV6-4 and TRBJ1-1, with D possibly being TRBD1 (6 bases). The CDR3 is 13 amino acids. V was trimmed by 2 bases and J by 5 bases, leaving 9 bases between them. Per the germline V gene, CDR1 is MRHNA and CDR2 is SNTAGT. In DNA form, the CDR3 reads TGTGCCAGCAGTGACCAGGGGACGACTGAAGCTTTCTTT. It specifies CASSDQGTTEAFF.

V usage is TRBV19 and J usage is TRBJ2-7, with a possible D match to TRBD2 (5 bases). The CDR3 is 12 residues long. Germline loops: CDR1 LNHDA, CDR2 SQIVND (reference sequence). With 0 bases removed from V and 7 bases from J, the gap between germline ends came to 7 bases. Here the CDR3 DNA reads TGTGCCAGTAGTATAGATCCGGGGGAGCAGTACTTC. Protein: CASSIDPGEQYF. Complete variable domain (other parts from reference TRBV19 and TRBJ2-7): DGGITQSPKYLFRKEGQNVTLSCEQNLNHDAMYWYRQDPGQGLRLIYYSQIVNDFQKGDIAEGYSVSREKKESFPLTVTSAQKNPTAFYLCASSIDPGEQYFGPGTRLTVT.

The rearrangement joins TRBV4-1 to TRBJ2-5; D is perhaps TRBD2 (6 bases). V dropped 1 base and J dropped 4 bases, with 13 bases sitting between them. The CDR3 is 15 residues long. From germline, CDR1 is MGHRA and CDR2 YSYEKL. The CDR3 protein is CASSQGLLAGETQYF. Written as DNA, the CDR3 is TGCGCCAGCAGCCAAGGATTACTAGCCGGAGAGACCCAGTACTTC.

V usage is TRBV6-1 and J usage is TRBJ1-5; possibly TRBD1 for D (5 bases). The germline V gene has CDR1 MNHNS and CDR2 SASEGT. Trimming took 6 bases from V and 0 from J, leaving 12 bases between them. The CDR3 has 15 amino acids. The DNA of the CDR3 is TGTGCCAGCAGCGTGACAGTTTATAGCAATCAGCCCCAGCATTTT. The encoded protein is CASSVTVYSNQPQHF.

The chain recombines TRBV24-1 with TRBJ2-7, with 8 bases aligning to TRBD1. V gave up 4 bases and J gave up 3 bases; unmatched junction bases: 10. CDR3 length equals 16 residues. Per germline, CDR1 KGHDR and CDR2 SFDVKD. The CDR3 sequence: CATSDPKDGQGYEQYF. For the CDR3, the DNA is TGTGCCACCAGTGACCCCAAAGATGGACAGGGCTACGAGCAGTACTTC.

This chain links TRBV27 with TRBJ2-7, with 9 bases that match TRBD2. The J segment lost 0 bases and the V segment lost 6 bases, leaving 6 bases of the junction unmatched. This CDR3 spans 15 amino acids. Per germline, CDR1 MNHEY and CDR2 SMNVEV (reference sequence). CDR3 in amino acids: CASSPSGRSSYEQYF. Here the CDR3 DNA reads TGTGCCAGCAGCCCGAGCGGGAGGAGCTCCTACGAGCAGTACTTC.

This rearrangement joins TRBV4-1 to TRBJ1-1, with a tentative D call TRBD1 (5 bases). CDR3 length: 14 residues. Per the germline V gene, CDR1 is MGHRA and CDR2 is YSYEKL. The ends were cut back, 0 bases at V and 7 bases at J, with 12 bases in the middle. This chain's CDR3 is CASSQEGLTSEAFF. CDR3 nucleotide sequence: TGCGCCAGCAGCCAAGAGGGACTGACTAGTGAAGCTTTCTTT.

The chain is built from TRBV4-1 and TRBJ2-1, with unresolved D. V was trimmed by 4 bases and J by 10 bases, leaving 8 bases between them. The CDR3 has 11 residues. CDR1 is MGHRA and CDR2 is YSYEKL in the germline V gene. The CDR3 protein is CASSLSQEQFF. For the CDR3, the DNA is TGCGCCAGCAGCCTTAGCCAGGAGCAGTTCTTC.

J is TRBJ1-5 and V is TRBV27, with D hard to call. The CDR3 runs to 13 residues. Germline V gene lookup returns CDR1 MNHEY and CDR2 SMNVEV (reference sequence). Trimming removed 3 bases from V and 6 bases from J, with 9 bases in between. The CDR3 coding sequence is TGTGCCAGCAGTTTTTCGGGAACTCAGCCCCAGCATTTT. It is translated as CASSFSGTQPQHF.

This chain's CDR3 is CASSFDTGDTDTQYF. Written as DNA, the CDR3 is TGTGCCAGCAGTTTTGATACGGGGGACACAGATACGCAGTATTTT. The chain employs TRBV12-3 or TRBV12-4 and TRBJ2-3; D might be TRBD2 (6 bases). Trimming shortened V by 3 bases and J by 2 bases, and 12 bases separated the two germline ends. The CDR3 is 15 residues long.